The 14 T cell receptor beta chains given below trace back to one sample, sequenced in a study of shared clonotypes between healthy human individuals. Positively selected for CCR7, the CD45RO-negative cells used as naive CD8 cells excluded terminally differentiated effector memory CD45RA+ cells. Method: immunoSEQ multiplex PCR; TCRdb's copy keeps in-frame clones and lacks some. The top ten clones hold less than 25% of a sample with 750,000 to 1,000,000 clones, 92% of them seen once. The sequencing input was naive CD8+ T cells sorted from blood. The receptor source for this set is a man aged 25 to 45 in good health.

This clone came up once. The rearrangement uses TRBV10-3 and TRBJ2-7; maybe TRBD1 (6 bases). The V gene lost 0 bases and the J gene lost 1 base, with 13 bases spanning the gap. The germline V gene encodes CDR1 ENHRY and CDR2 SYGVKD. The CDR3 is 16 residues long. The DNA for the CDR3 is TGTGCCATCAGTGAGTCCGCCGGGACACAATCCTACGAGCAGTACTTC. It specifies CAISESAGTQSYEQYF.

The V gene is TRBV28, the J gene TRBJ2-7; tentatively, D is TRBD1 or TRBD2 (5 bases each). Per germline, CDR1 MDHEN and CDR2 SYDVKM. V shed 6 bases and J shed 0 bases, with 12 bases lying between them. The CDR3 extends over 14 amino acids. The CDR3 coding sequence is TGTGCCAGCAGCTTGAGGGGAGTCTCCTACGAGCAGTACTTC. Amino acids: CASSLRGVSYEQYF.

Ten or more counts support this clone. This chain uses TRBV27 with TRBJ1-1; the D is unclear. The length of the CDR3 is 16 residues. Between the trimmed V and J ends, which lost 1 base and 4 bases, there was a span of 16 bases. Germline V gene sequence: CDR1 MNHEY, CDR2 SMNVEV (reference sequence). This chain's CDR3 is CASSLFRVGEGTEAFF. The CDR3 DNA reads TGTGCCAGCAGTTTATTTAGGGTTGGGGAGGGCACTGAAGCTTTCTTT.

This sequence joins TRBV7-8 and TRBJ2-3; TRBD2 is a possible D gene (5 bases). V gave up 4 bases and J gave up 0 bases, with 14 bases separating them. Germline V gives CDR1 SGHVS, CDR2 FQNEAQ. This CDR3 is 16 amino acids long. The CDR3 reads CASSYRLRGSTDTQYF. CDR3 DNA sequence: TGTGCCAGCAGCTACCGTCTTCGCGGGAGCACAGATACGCAGTATTTT.

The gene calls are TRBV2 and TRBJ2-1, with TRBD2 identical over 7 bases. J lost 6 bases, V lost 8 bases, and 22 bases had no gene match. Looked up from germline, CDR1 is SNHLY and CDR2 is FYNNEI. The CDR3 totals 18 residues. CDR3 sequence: CASPGLFGGKTGSNEQFF. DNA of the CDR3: TGTGCCAGCCCGGGACTATTTGGTGGTAAAACTGGGAGCAATGAGCAGTTCTTC.

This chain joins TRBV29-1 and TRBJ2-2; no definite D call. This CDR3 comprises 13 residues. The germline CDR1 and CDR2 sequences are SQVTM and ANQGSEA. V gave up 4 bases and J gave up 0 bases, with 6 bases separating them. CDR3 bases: TGCAGCGTTGGGTCCCCGAACACCGGGGAGCTGTTTTTT. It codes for CSVGSPNTGELFF.

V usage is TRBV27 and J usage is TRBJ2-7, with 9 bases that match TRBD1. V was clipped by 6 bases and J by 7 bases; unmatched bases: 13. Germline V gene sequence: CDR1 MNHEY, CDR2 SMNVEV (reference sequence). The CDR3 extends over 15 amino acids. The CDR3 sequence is CASSYTTGGSREQYF. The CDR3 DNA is TGTGCCAGCAGCTATACGACAGGGGGGAGTAGGGAGCAGTACTTC.

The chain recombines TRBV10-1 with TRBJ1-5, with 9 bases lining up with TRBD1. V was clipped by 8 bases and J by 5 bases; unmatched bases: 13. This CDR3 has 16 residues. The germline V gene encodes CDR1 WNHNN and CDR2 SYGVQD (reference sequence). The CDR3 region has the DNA TGCGCCAGCCCAGTCGAAACGGACAGGGGATATCAGCCCCAGCATTTT. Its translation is CASPVETDRGYQPQHF.

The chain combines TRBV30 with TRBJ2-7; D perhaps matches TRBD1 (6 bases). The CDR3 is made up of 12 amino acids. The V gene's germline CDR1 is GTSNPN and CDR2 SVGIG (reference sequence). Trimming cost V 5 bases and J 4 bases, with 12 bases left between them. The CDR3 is CAWGGQGYEQYF. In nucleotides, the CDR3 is TGTGCCTGGGGCGGCCAGGGGTACGAGCAGTACTTC.

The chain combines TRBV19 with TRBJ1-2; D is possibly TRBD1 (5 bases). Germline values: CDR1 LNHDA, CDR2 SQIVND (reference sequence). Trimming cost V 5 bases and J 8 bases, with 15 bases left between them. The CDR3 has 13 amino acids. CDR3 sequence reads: CASSATPGAGYTF. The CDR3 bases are TGTGCCAGTAGTGCAACACCCGGGGCCGGCTACACCTTC.

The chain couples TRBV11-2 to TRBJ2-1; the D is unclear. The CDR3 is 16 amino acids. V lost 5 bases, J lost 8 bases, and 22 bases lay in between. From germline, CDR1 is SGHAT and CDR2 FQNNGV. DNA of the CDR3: TGTGCCAGCAGCGCTCGTTCGGGCTTATCCGGATATGAGCAGTTCTTC. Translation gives CASSARSGLSGYEQFF.

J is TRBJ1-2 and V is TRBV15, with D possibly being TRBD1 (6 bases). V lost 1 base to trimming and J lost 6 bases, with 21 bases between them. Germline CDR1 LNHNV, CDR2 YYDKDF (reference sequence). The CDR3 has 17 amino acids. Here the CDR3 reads CATSRGSFVGDKDGYTF. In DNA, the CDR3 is TGTGCCACCAGCAGAGGATCCTTTGTTGGGGACAAGGATGGCTACACCTTC.

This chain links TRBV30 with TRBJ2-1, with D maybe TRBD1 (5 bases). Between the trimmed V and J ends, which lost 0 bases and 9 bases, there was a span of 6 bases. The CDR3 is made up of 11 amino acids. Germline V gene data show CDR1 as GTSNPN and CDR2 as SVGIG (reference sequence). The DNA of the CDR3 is TGTGCCTGGAGTGTCCAGGGTGAGCAGTTCTTC. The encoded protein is CAWSVQGEQFF.

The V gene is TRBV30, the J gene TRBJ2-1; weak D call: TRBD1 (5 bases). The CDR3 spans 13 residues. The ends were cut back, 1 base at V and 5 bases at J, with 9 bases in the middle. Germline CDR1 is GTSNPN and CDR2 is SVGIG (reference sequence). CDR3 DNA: TGTGCCTGGAGTGGCCCAGGGCACAATGAGCAGTTCTTC. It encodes CAWSGPGHNEQFF.